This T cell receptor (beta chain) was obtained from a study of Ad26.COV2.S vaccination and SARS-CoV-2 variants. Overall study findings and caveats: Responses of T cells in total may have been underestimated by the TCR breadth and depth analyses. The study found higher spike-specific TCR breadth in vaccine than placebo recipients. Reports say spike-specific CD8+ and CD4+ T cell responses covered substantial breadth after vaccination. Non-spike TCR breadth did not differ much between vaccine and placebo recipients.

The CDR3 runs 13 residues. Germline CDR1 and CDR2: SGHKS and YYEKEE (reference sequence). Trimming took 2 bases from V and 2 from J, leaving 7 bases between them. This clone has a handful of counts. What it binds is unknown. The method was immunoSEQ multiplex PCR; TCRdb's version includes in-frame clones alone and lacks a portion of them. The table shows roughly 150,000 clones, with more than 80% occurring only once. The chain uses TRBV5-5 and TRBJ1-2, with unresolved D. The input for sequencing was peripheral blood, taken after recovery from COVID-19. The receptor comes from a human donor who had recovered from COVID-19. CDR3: CASSLYPNYGYTF. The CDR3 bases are TGTGCCAGCAGCTTATACCCGAACTATGGCTACACCTTC.